A single sample gave rise to the 25 T cell receptor beta chains below, sequenced in a study of identical twins. A single record per CDR3 protein comes from TCRdb applying MiXCR to the 5' RACE reads. The top ten hold 0.95% to 1% of the sample, which has around 510,000 distinct CDR3 sequences, around an eighth seen once. These data were also filed under a second study, of yellow fever vaccine responses in identical twins.

Sequenced input: CD4+ T cells sorted from blood. The receptors here all came from a woman in her late teens or twenties in good health.

V usage is TRBV9 and J usage is TRBJ2-2; D gene ambiguous. CDR1 is SGDLS and CDR2 is YYNGEE in the germline V gene. V was shortened by 4 bases and J by 4 bases, with 17 bases between the two germline ends. The CDR3 covers 16 residues. The CDR3 loop is CASSPPLGWGTGELFF. CDR3 DNA: TGTGCCAGCAGCCCCCCCCTGGGTTGGGGCACCGGGGAGCTGTTTTTT.

This chain joins TRBV2 and TRBJ2-3; no firm D call. CDR1 and CDR2 from the germline V gene are SNHLY and FYNNEI. The CDR3 totals 14 residues. Trimming took 2 bases from V and 4 from J, leaving 10 bases between them. CDR3 nucleotide sequence: TGTGCCAGCAGTGAACTGAGGAGCGCAGATACGCAGTATTTT. Protein: CASSELRSADTQYF.

The chain joins TRBV30 to TRBJ2-5; possible D gene TRBD2, 6 bases. The CDR3 consists of 12 residues. V gave up 2 bases and J gave up 2 bases, with 6 bases separating them. Per germline, CDR1 GTSNPN and CDR2 SVGIG (reference sequence). CDR3 region: CAWSRGQETQYF. The CDR3 region has the DNA TGTGCCTGGAGTCGGGGGCAAGAGACCCAGTACTTC.

This clonotype was found a few times. The V call is TRBV12-3 or TRBV12-4, the J call TRBJ1-5; 7 bases align to TRBD1. V gave up 5 bases and J gave up 2 bases; unmatched junction bases: 12. This CDR3 has 17 residues. CDR3 sequence: CASSPRDRSLGNQPQHF. CDR3 in DNA: TGTGCCAGCAGTCCCCGGGACAGAAGCTTGGGCAATCAGCCCCAGCATTTT.

This chain connects TRBV28 to TRBJ2-7; 9 positions match TRBD2. CDR3 size: 16 residues. Per the germline V gene, CDR1 is MDHEN and CDR2 is SYDVKM. Trimming cost V 7 bases and J 6 bases; bases outside gene matches: 16. In nucleotides, the CDR3 is TGTGCCAGCAACATTCCTGGGGCGGGGGGGGCGCGCGAGCAGTACTTC. This translates into CASNIPGAGGAREQYF.

Only a few counts were recorded for this clonotype. The chain is built from TRBV5-6 and TRBJ2-3; the match to TRBD2 covers 10 bases. From germline, CDR1 is SGHDT and CDR2 YYEEEE. The CDR3 has 15 amino acids. V was pared by 7 bases and J by 7 bases, with 12 bases of the junction left unmatched. The CDR3, as DNA: TGTGCCAGCGGGTCAAGCGGGGGGGCTATGAATACGCAGTATTTT. Translating gives CASGSSGGAMNTQYF.

This clonotype was observed a few times. The chain combines TRBV6-2 or TRBV6-3 with TRBJ2-7, with D tentatively TRBD1 (6 bases). Trimming cost V 2 bases and J 2 bases, with 16 bases left between them. Germline lookup yields CDR1 MNHEY and CDR2 SVGEGT. The CDR3 consists of 16 residues. CDR3 in DNA: TGTGCCAGCAGTTACCCTCTCGACAGGCGTGCCTACGAGCAGTACTTC. The encoded protein is CASSYPLDRRAYEQYF.

V usage is TRBV30 and J usage is TRBJ2-7; D gene uncertain. CDR1 GTSNPN and CDR2 SVGIG come from the germline V gene (reference sequence). The CDR3 has 11 residues. Trimming pared 0 bases from V and 4 bases from J, leaving 4 bases between. The CDR3: CAWSVGYEQYF. In nucleotides, the CDR3 is TGTGCCTGGAGTGTAGGGTACGAGCAGTACTTC.

This clonotype was seen many times. The chain joins TRBV7-8 to TRBJ2-7, with D possibly being TRBD1 or TRBD2 (6 bases each). Germline values: CDR1 SGHVS, CDR2 FQNEAQ. CDR3 length: 14 residues. V lost 0 bases to trimming and J lost 4 bases, with 10 bases between them. CDR3 sequence: CASSLAGGQYEQYF. CDR3 DNA sequence: TGTGCCAGCAGCTTAGCGGGGGGCCAGTACGAGCAGTACTTC.

The chain couples TRBV5-1 to TRBJ1-1, with 7 bases that match TRBD1. The CDR3 loop spans 15 amino acids. Trimming took 6 bases from V and 3 from J; bases not matched to a gene: 11. Germline V gene data show CDR1 as SGHRS and CDR2 as YFSETQ. The CDR3 DNA follows: TGCGCCAGCACCCCGGGGACAGAGGCTTACACTGAAGCTTTCTTT. This gives the protein CASTPGTEAYTEAFF.

This chain joins TRBV18 and TRBJ2-5; D remains ambiguous. Germline CDR1 reads KGHSH; CDR2 reads LQKENI. V dropped 1 base and J dropped 4 bases, with 13 bases sitting between them. CDR3 length: 15 residues. CDR3 DNA sequence: TGTGCCAGCTCACCACTCGGTAAAGGGTCAGAGACCCAGTACTTC. This codes for CASSPLGKGSETQYF.

This clonotype was seen ten or more times. This chain links TRBV28 with TRBJ1-5; maybe TRBD1 (6 bases). The CDR3 extends over 15 amino acids. Germline values: CDR1 MDHEN, CDR2 SYDVKM. V was shortened by 4 bases and J by 7 bases, with 17 bases between the two germline ends. In DNA form, the CDR3 reads TGTGCCAGCAGTTCCTGGGGGGGCTTAGGCCAGCCCCAGCATTTT. It specifies CASSSWGGLGQPQHF.

This clonotype was observed a few times. The rearrangement uses TRBV25-1 and TRBJ2-2; D possibly corresponds to TRBD1 (6 bases). Trimming stripped 8 bases from V and 5 bases from J, with 30 bases between. CDR1 is MGHDK, CDR2 SYGVNS, per germline. CDR3 length: 19 residues. The CDR3 loop reads CASRTYLEDPGQETGELFF. CDR3 nucleotide sequence: TGTGCCAGCCGGACTTACCTAGAAGACCCGGGACAAGAAACCGGGGAGCTGTTTTTT.

This clonotype was recorded a few times. J is TRBJ2-7 and V is TRBV7-2; 11 bases are a match to TRBD2. The CDR3 extends over 15 amino acids. The V and J ends lost 5 bases and 5 bases, in that order; junction bases with no gene match: 8. Germline V gene data show CDR1 as SGHTA and CDR2 as FQGNSA. In nucleotides, the CDR3 is TGTGCCAGCAGCCGTCGACTAGCGGGGACGGACGAGCAGTACTTC. It encodes CASSRRLAGTDEQYF.

This clonotype came up a few times. This sequence joins TRBV19 and TRBJ2-2, with D hard to call. CDR3 size: 16 residues. Trimming took 5 bases from V and 4 from J, leaving 17 bases between them. Germline lookup yields CDR1 LNHDA and CDR2 SQIVND (reference sequence). This chain's CDR3 is CASSDWTRSPTGELFF. The CDR3 coding sequence is TGTGCCAGTAGTGACTGGACCAGAAGTCCCACCGGGGAGCTGTTTTTT.

The table lists this clonotype with a few counts. This chain joins TRBV7-2 and TRBJ2-1; no clear D gene. Germline values: CDR1 SGHTA, CDR2 FQGNSA. V was trimmed by 1 base and J by 5 bases, leaving 6 bases between them. This CDR3 is built from 13 residues. CDR3: CASSLVYDNEQFF. CDR3 DNA sequence: TGTGCCAGCAGCTTAGTTTACGACAATGAGCAGTTCTTC.

The chain combines TRBV24-1 with TRBJ2-4; tentatively, D is TRBD1 or TRBD2 (5 bases each). The germline gives CDR1 KGHDR, CDR2 SFDVKD. The V and J ends lost 2 bases and 2 bases respectively, with 9 bases between them. The length of the CDR3 is 15 residues. CDR3: CATSDSGPTKNIQYF. In nucleotides, the CDR3 is TGTGCCACCAGTGATTCGGGACCAACCAAAAACATTCAGTACTTC.

This clonotype was counted many times. The J gene is TRBJ1-1, the V gene TRBV5-1; TRBD1 might be the D (6 bases). CDR1 and CDR2 (germline): SGHRS, YFSETQ. The V end lost 2 bases, the J end lost 7 bases, and 12 bases lay between the germline ends. CDR3 length equals 13 residues. CDR3 region: CASSFRGGLEAFF. CDR3 in DNA: TGCGCCAGCAGCTTCAGGGGAGGGCTTGAAGCTTTCTTT.

This clonotype was observed a handful of times. The V gene is TRBV27, the J gene TRBJ1-5; 8 positions match TRBD1. The V gene end was trimmed by 5 bases and the J gene end by 1 base; junction bases not matched to a gene: 4. Germline V lookup: CDR1 MNHEY, CDR2 SMNVEV (reference sequence). The CDR3 is 15 residues long. The CDR3 region has the DNA TGTGCCAGCAGTGCCAGGACAGGGAGCAATCAGCCCCAGCATTTT. Protein: CASSARTGSNQPQHF.

The chain carries TRBV28 and TRBJ2-5, with a possible D match to TRBD2 (7 bases). This CDR3 comprises 15 residues. Germline V gene sequence: CDR1 MDHEN, CDR2 SYDVKM. Between the trimmed V and J ends, which lost 2 bases and 1 base, there was a span of 11 bases. The CDR3 DNA sequence: TGTGCCAGCAGTTTAGGGGGGGCCCGCCAAGAGACCCAGTACTTC. This sequence encodes CASSLGGARQETQYF.

The genes are TRBV11-2 and TRBJ2-5, with TRBD2 matching over 10 bases. Germline CDR1 reads SGHAT; CDR2 reads FQNNGV. CDR3 length: 18 amino acids. With 4 bases clipped from V and 2 bases from J, the junction kept 13 bases outside the gene matches. The CDR3 is CASSSRAPSGGQQETQYF. The CDR3 DNA follows: TGTGCCAGCAGCTCGCGAGCCCCTAGCGGGGGCCAACAAGAGACCCAGTACTTC.

Only a few counts were recorded for this clonotype. The chain has TRBV7-8 and TRBJ2-7; the D gene is possibly TRBD1 (6 bases). Trimming shortened V by 5 bases and J by 1 base, and 9 bases separated the two germline ends. Per the germline V gene, CDR1 is SGHVS and CDR2 is FQNEAQ. The CDR3 runs 13 residues. The CDR3 nucleotides are TGTGCCAGCAGCCACGACAGGTCCTACGAGCAGTACTTC. Its protein product is CASSHDRSYEQYF.

This clonotype was counted at least ten times. The chain combines TRBV4-2 with TRBJ2-2; 7 bases line up with TRBD2. The CDR3 runs 17 residues. V shed 2 bases, J shed 6 bases, and the junction held 12 bases outside the gene matches. The germline V gene encodes CDR1 LGHNA and CDR2 YNFKEQ. CDR3 amino acids: CASSQNPSSAGAGELFF. Written as DNA, the CDR3 is TGTGCCAGCAGCCAAAACCCTAGCTCCGCGGGGGCCGGGGAGCTGTTTTTT.

The chain combines TRBV9 with TRBJ2-1; D is perhaps TRBD2 (5 bases). CDR3 length: 17 residues. Germline assignment: CDR1 SGDLS and CDR2 YYNGEE. V was pared by 3 bases and J by 7 bases, with 23 bases between. CDR3 nucleotides: TGTGCCAGCAGCGAAGGCAGCAGGCGGGTAACTCTTAATGAGCAGTTCTTC. Translating gives CASSEGSRRVTLNEQFF.

This clonotype showed up just a few times. The chain uses TRBV10-3 and TRBJ2-3; the match to TRBD2 covers 12 bases. This CDR3 contains 14 residues. Looked up from germline, CDR1 is ENHRY and CDR2 is SYGVKD. After removal of 6 bases from V and 3 bases from J, the junction contained 1 base not matched to a gene. Here the CDR3 DNA reads TGTGCCATCAGCGGGACTAGCGGGACAGATACGCAGTATTTT. This gives the protein CAISGTSGTDTQYF.